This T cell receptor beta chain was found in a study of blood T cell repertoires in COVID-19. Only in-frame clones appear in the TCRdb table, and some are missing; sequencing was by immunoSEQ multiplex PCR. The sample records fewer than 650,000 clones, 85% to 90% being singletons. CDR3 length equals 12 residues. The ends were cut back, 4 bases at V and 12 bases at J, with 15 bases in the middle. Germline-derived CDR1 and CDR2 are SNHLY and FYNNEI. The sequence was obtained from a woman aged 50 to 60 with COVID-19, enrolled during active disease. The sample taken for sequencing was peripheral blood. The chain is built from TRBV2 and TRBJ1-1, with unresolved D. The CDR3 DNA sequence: TGTGCCAGCAGTGGTTTAGAAGAGATTTCTTTCTTT. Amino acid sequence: CASSGLEEISFF.